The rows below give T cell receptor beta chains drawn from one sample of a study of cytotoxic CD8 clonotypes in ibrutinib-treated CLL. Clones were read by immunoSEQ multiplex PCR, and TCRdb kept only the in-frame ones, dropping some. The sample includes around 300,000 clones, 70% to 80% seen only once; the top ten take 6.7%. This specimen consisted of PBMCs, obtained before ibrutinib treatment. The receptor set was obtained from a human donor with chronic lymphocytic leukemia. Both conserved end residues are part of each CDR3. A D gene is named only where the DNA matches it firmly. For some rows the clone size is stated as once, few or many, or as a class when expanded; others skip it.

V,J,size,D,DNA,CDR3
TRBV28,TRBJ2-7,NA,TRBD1,TGTGCCAGCAGCTTTACAGGGGGCTCCTACGAGCAGTACTTC,CASSFTGGSYEQYF
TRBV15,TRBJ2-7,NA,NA,TGTGCCACCAGCAGAGCCCGGGACAACCACTACGAGCAGTACTTC,CATSRARDNHYEQYF
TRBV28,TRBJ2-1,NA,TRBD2,TGTGCCAGCAGTTTTCTAGCGGGAGAACGCAATGAGCAGTTCTTC,CASSFLAGERNEQFF
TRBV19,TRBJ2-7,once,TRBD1,TGTGCCAGTAGTACTTGGACAGGGAGTTACGAGCAGTACTTC,CASSTWTGSYEQYF
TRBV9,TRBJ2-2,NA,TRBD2,TGTGCCAGCAGCGTAGCTATTAGCGGGCGGTACCACGGGGAGCTGTTTTTT,CASSVAISGRYHGELFF
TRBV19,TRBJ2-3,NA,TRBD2,TGTGCCAGTAGTCGCCTAGCGGGAGGGCCTAGAGATACGCAGTATTTT,CASSRLAGGPRDTQYF
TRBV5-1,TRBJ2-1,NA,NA,TGCGCCAGCAGCTTGGAGAGTTCGGTTTACAATGAGCAGTTCTTC,CASSLESSVYNEQFF
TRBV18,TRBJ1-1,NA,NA,TGTGCCAGCTCACCATATGGTCCGGCCATGAACACTGAAGCTTTCTTT,CASSPYGPAMNTEAFF
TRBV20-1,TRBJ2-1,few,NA,TGCAGTGCTAGTCCTCTTGAGCAGTTCTTC,CSASPLEQFF
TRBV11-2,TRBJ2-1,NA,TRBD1,TGTGCCAGCAGCTGGGGACAGGGGTTATACAATGAGCAGTTCTTC,CASSWGQGLYNEQFF
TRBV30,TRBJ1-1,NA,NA,TGTGCCTGGAGTGTACCGGACACTTACACTGAAGCTTTCTTT,CAWSVPDTYTEAFF
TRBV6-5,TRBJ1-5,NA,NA,TGTGCCACCAGACCAGGGTTTCGGGGCCAGCCCCAGCATTTT,CATRPGFRGQPQHF
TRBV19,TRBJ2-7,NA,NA,TGTGCCAGTTCTAAGAGCAGGACATACGAGCAGTACTTC,CASSKSRTYEQYF
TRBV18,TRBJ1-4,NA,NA,TGTGCCAGCTCACCACCGGGACGGACTAATGAAAAACTGTTTTTT,CASSPPGRTNEKLFF
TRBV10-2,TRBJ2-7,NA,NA,TGCGCCAGCACGGAGGGGCAGGGGCACTACTACGAGCAGTACTTC,CASTEGQGHYYEQYF
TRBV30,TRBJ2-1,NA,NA,TGTGCCTGGAGTGTGTTAGACCGTAATGAGCAGTTCTTC,CAWSVLDRNEQFF
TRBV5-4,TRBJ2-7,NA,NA,TGTGCCAGCAGCTATGGCAGGGGGGCCTACGAGCAGTACTTC,CASSYGRGAYEQYF
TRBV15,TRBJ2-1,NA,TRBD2,TGTGCCACCAGCAGGACTACTAGCGGGATCTCGGATGAGCAGTTCTTC,CATSRTTSGISDEQFF
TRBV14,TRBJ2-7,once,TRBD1,TGTGCCAGCAGCCTGGGACAGCTACCCTACGAGCAGTACTTC,CASSLGQLPYEQYF
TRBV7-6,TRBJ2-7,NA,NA,TGTGCCAGCAGCTTAGAGGAGGATTCCTACGAGCAGTACTTC,CASSLEEDSYEQYF
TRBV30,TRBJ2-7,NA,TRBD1,TGTGCCTGCCGGACAGGGTTCACCTACGAGCAGTACTTC,CACRTGFTYEQYF
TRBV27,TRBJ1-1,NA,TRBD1,TGTGCCAGCAGCACAGGGGGGAGGACTGAAGCTTTCTTT,CASSTGGRTEAFF
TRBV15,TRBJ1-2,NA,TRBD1,TGTGCCACCAGCAGAGGCAGTAGGAGGGGACAGGGTTTCGACTATGGCTACACCTTC,CATSRGSRRGQGFDYGYTF
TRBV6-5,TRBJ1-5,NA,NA,TGTGCCAGCAGTTACCAGGACTTCTCGAATCAGCCCCAGCATTTT,CASSYQDFSNQPQHF
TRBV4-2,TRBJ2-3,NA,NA,TGTGCCAGCAGGGGGGTTGCCCAAACAGATACGCAGTATTTT,CASRGVAQTDTQYF
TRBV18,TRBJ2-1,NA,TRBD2,TGTGCCAGCTCACCGGCCCTAGCGGGAGGTGGGGAGCAGTTCTTC,CASSPALAGGGEQFF
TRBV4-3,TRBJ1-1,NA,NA,TGCGCCAGCAGCCAAGTGGTCCGGGGCACTGAAGCTTTCTTT,CASSQVVRGTEAFF
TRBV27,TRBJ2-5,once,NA,TGTGCCAGCAGTTTATGGGCGGGAAGGGCAGGGGAGACCCAGTACTTC,CASSLWAGRAGETQYF
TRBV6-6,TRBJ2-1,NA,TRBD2,TGTGCCAGCCGAACTAGCGGGAACAATGAGCAGTTCTTC,CASRTSGNNEQFF
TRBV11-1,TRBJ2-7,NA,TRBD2,TGTGCCAGCAGCTTAGTCCCTAGCGGGAGGGCAGGCTACGAGCAGTACTTC,CASSLVPSGRAGYEQYF
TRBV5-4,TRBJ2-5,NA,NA,TGTGCCAGCAGCTTAGCCAGGAGACAAGAGACCCAGTACTTC,CASSLARRQETQYF
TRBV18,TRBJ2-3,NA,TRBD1,TGTGCCAGCTCACCGTCTATGTGGGGACAGGGCGGCACAGATACGCAGTATTTT,CASSPSMWGQGGTDTQYF
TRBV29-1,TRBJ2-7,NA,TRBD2,TGCAGCGTTCCGGGACTAGCGGGAGGGAACGAGCAGTACTTC,CSVPGLAGGNEQYF
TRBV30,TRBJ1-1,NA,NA,TGTGCCTGGAGTAGACAGGTGGGCACTGAAGCTTTCTTT,CAWSRQVGTEAFF
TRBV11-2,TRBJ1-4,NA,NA,TGTGCCAGCAGCTGGACAATTCCCAATGAAAAACTGTTTTTT,CASSWTIPNEKLFF
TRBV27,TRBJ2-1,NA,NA,TGTGCCAGCAGAATTACAGATCTCTCCTACAATGAGCAGTTCTTC,CASRITDLSYNEQFF
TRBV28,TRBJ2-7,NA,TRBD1,TGTGCCAGCGGGACCCGGGACAGGGGCTACGAGCAGTACTTC,CASGTRDRGYEQYF
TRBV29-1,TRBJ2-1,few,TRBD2,TGCAGCGTTACGGGACTAGCGGGAGGCTCCTACAATGAGCAGTTCTTC,CSVTGLAGGSYNEQFF
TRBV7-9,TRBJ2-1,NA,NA,TGTGCCAGCAGCTTTGACAGGAGCAGCAATGAGCAGTTCTTC,CASSFDRSSNEQFF
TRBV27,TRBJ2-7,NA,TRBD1,TGTGCCAGCAGTTACTCCCCAGGGGGTCACGACGAGCAGTACTTC,CASSYSPGGHDEQYF
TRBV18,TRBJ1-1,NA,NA,TGTGCCAGCTCTGTCCAGGGGTCCGGAACGGCCACTGAAGCTTTCTTT,CASSVQGSGTATEAFF
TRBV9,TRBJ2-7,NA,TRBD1,TGTGCCAGCAGTGGACCGGGACAGGCATCCTACGAGCAGTACTTC,CASSGPGQASYEQYF
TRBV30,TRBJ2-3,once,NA,TGTGCCTGGACCGACTTTTCCTCCACAGATACGCAGTATTTT,CAWTDFSSTDTQYF
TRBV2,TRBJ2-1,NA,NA,TGTGCCAGCAGTGTGCGGGCAGGGAGCTCCTACAATGAGCAGTTCTTC,CASSVRAGSSYNEQFF
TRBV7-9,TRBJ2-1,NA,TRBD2,TGTGCCAGCAGCTTAGGACTAGCGGGAAACTCCTACAATGAGCAGTTCTTC,CASSLGLAGNSYNEQFF
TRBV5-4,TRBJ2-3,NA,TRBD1,TGTGCCAGCAGCTCAGCCGGGACAGGGAGCACAGATACGCAGTATTTT,CASSSAGTGSTDTQYF
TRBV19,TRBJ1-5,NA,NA,TGTGCCAGCGCCGTCGGGCTAAAGGACGTTAGGAATCAGCCCCAGCATTTT,CASAVGLKDVRNQPQHF
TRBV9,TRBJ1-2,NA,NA,TGTGCCAGCACGTGGGCAGGGAACTATGGCTACACCTTC,CASTWAGNYGYTF
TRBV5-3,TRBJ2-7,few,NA,TGTGCCGAACGTTCAGCCTACGAGCAGTACTTC,CAERSAYEQYF
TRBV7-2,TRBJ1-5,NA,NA,TGTGCCAGCAGCTTGGGACGACTGAGCAATCAGCCCCAGCATTTT,CASSLGRLSNQPQHF
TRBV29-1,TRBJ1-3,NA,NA,TGCAGCGCGGGGGGTGGCTCTGGAAACACCATATATTTT,CSAGGGSGNTIYF
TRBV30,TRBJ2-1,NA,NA,TGTGCCTGGAGTGTCAGGTCCTCCTACAATGAGCAGTTCTTC,CAWSVRSSYNEQFF
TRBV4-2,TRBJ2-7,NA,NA,TGTGCCAGCAGCCAATACGAGAACTACGAGCAGTACTTC,CASSQYENYEQYF
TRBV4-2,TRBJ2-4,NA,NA,TGTGCCAGCAGCCCCCCCGGAGCCAAAAACATTCAGTACTTC,CASSPPGAKNIQYF
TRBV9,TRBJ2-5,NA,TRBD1,TGTGCCAGCAGCCGGACAGGGCTCGGCCAAGAGACCCAGTACTTC,CASSRTGLGQETQYF
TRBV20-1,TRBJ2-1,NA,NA,TGCAGTGTTATTCTTGATGTGGAGCAGTTCTTC,CSVILDVEQFF
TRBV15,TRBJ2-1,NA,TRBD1,TGTGCCACCAGCAGAAATCGGGACAGGGGGTCAGGTGAGCAGTTCTTC,CATSRNRDRGSGEQFF
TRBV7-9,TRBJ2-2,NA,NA,TGTGCCAGCAGGTGGGACTGGAACACCGGGGAGCTGTTTTTT,CASRWDWNTGELFF
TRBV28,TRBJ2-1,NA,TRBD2,TGTGCCAGCAGCCGGACTAGCGTTTACAATGAGCAGTTCTTC,CASSRTSVYNEQFF